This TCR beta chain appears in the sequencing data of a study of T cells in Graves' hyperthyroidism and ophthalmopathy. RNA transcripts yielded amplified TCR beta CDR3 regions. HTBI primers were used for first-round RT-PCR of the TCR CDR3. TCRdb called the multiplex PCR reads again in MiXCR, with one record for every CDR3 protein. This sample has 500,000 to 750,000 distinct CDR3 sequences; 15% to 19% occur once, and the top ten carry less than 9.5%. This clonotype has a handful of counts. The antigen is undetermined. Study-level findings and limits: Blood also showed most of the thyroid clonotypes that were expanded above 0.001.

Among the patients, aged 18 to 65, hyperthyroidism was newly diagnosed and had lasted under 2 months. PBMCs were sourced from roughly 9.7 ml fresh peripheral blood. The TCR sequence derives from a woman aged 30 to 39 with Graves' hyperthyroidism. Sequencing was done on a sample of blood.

The DNA for the CDR3 is TGTGCCAGCAGTAGGGGGCCTAAGCAGTTCTTC. Encoded protein: CASSRGPKQFF. The chain combines TRBV6-1 with TRBJ2-1; TRBD1 matches at 7 bases. This CDR3 contains 11 residues. The V gene end was trimmed by 5 bases and the J gene end by 11 bases; junction bases not matched to a gene: 3. Germline-derived CDR1 and CDR2 are MNHNS and SASEGT.